Here is one TCR beta chain with its context. 60 Vbeta and 13 Jbeta primers were used in PCR. Using immunoSEQ multiplex PCR, the repertoire was profiled, and TCRdb retains in-frame clones only, with some absent. This repertoire shows roughly 250,000 clones, approximately 84% found once; its top ten account for about 2%. Between the trimmed V and J ends, which lost 2 bases and 0 bases, there was a span of 22 bases. The CDR3 is made up of 19 amino acids. CDR1 is PRHDT, CDR2 FYEKMQ, per germline (reference sequence). The entry originates in a study of cytomegalovirus exposure and HLA in healthy donors. This rearrangement joins TRBV13 to TRBJ2-5, with D possibly matching TRBD2 (6 bases). Material: PBMCs. This sequence originates from a woman between 40 and 55 years old in good health and CMV-seropositive. CDR3 region: CASSLRDFADASYQETQYF. CDR3 DNA: TGTGCCAGCAGCTTACGGGACTTCGCAGACGCATCTTACCAAGAGACCCAGTACTTC.